The rows below give T cell receptor beta chains drawn from one sample of a study of blood T cell repertoires in COVID-19. Generated by immunoSEQ multiplex PCR, the TCRdb table keeps only in-frame clones and is missing some. The sample has about 99,000 clones, 84% seen once. The material sequenced was peripheral blood. Source of these receptors: a man in his sixties or seventies with active or convalescent COVID-19. Both conserved end residues are part of each CDR3. The order of the fields is J gene, V gene, D gene, clone size, CDR3 DNA, CDR3 protein. D genes are given only for firm matches. A clone size is listed for some rows: how often the clone was seen (once, few, many), or a class if it is expanded.

>TRBJ2-1|TRBV11-2|.|.
TGTGCCAGCAGCTTAGTTACCGCAGGGTTTTACAATGAGCAGTTCTTC
CASSLVTAGFYNEQFF
>TRBJ2-2|TRBV5-1|.|once
TGCGCCAGCAGCCCCTTTACCGGGGAGCTGTTTTTT
CASSPFTGELFF
>TRBJ1-4|TRBV5-4|TRBD1|.
TGTGCCAGCAGCCGTAGATCCGGACAGGGTGAAAAACTGTTTTTT
CASSRRSGQGEKLFF
>TRBJ1-4|TRBV29-1|TRBD1|.
TGCAGCGTGGCGCACAGGGGAACTAATGAAAAACTGTTTTTT
CSVAHRGTNEKLFF
>TRBJ1-3|TRBV30|TRBD1|.
TGTGCCTGGAGTGCCGGGACAGGGGGAAACACCATATATTTT
CAWSAGTGGNTIYF
>TRBJ2-2|TRBV3-1/TRBV3-2|.|.
TGTGCCAGCAGCCAAGATGTCAGCACCGGGGAGCTGTTTTTT
CASSQDVSTGELFF
>TRBJ2-2|TRBV30|.|.
TGTGCCTGGAGTGTACAGACCGGGGAGCTGTTTTTT
CAWSVQTGELFF
>TRBJ2-5|TRBV11-3|TRBD2|few
TGTGCCAGCAGCCCTGGACTAGCGGGGGCGTCGGAGACCCAGTACTTC
CASSPGLAGASETQYF
>TRBJ2-3|TRBV3-1/TRBV3-2|.|.
TGTGCCAGCAGCCAAGGAATCGGTACAGATACGCAGTATTTT
CASSQGIGTDTQYF
>TRBJ2-3|TRBV24-1|TRBD2|once
TGTGCCACCAGTGATCCAGCAGCGGGGGGCGGGGGAGATACGCAGTATTTT
CATSDPAAGGGGDTQYF
>TRBJ2-5|TRBV15|TRBD1|.
TGTGCCACCAGCGGACCGACAGGGGGCGTTGAGACCCAGTACTTC
CATSGPTGGVETQYF
>TRBJ1-2|TRBV5-1|.|.
TGCGCCAGCAGCTTGGGCGGGGGTTCCTATGGCTACACCTTC
CASSLGGGSYGYTF
>TRBJ1-6|TRBV7-3|.|once
TGTGCCAGCAGCTACAGGGCCAGTTCACCCCTCCACTTT
CASSYRASSPLHF
>TRBJ1-6|TRBV2|TRBD1|.
TGTGCCAGCAGTCCGGACAGGCGGGATTCACCCCTCCACTTT
CASSPDRRDSPLHF
>TRBJ2-5|TRBV18|.|.
TGTGCCAGCTCACCACCGTCCTTTCAAGAGACCCAGTACTTC
CASSPPSFQETQYF
>TRBJ1-2|TRBV1|.|.
TGCACCAGCAGGGACAGGGGGCGACATCTTAACTATGGCTACACCTTC
CTSRDRGRHLNYGYTF
>TRBJ1-4|TRBV19|.|.
TGTGCCAGTAGCAACAGGGCCACTAATGAAAAACTGTTTTTT
CASSNRATNEKLFF
>TRBJ1-2|TRBV5-1|.|few
TGCGCCAGCGCTCCTGCAGGGGCTAACTATGGCTACACCTTC
CASAPAGANYGYTF
>TRBJ2-5|TRBV6-1|TRBD1|.
TGTGCCAGCAGTGAAGCGCGCAGGGGGCTATGGGAGACCCAGTACTTC
CASSEARRGLWETQYF
>TRBJ1-1|TRBV11-3|.|.
TGTGCCCATGAGGCCGGGAACACTGAAGCTTTCTTT
CAHEAGNTEAFF
>TRBJ1-3|TRBV28|.|.
TGTGCCAGCACCCTAGGGGGCTCTGGAAACACCATATATTTT
CASTLGGSGNTIYF
>TRBJ2-5|TRBV4-3|.|.
TGCGCCAGCAGCCAAGATCCCGGGGAACAACCCCAAGAGACCCAGTACTTC
CASSQDPGEQPQETQYF
>TRBJ2-3|TRBV15|TRBD2|few
TGTGCCACCAGCAGAGGAGGTAGCGGGGTCGGAGATACGCAGTATTTT
CATSRGGSGVGDTQYF
>TRBJ2-3|TRBV7-2|TRBD2|.
TGTGCCAGCAGCTTAGCGAGCGGGGGGGCCACAGATACGCAGTATTTT
CASSLASGGATDTQYF
>TRBJ2-3|TRBV4-2|TRBD2|.
TGTGCCAGCAGCCAAGAATTGGAAAGCGGGGGGGCGGATACGCAGTATTTT
CASSQELESGGADTQYF
>TRBJ2-6|TRBV6-1|TRBD1|.
TGTGCCAGCAGTGAGAGGGGACAGGGATCTGGGGCCAACGTCCTGACTTTC
CASSERGQGSGANVLTF
>TRBJ1-1|TRBV6-5|.|.
TGTGCCAGCAGACGAGGACAGCTTGAAGCTTTCTTT
CASRRGQLEAFF
>TRBJ1-2|TRBV25-1|TRBD1|.
TGTGCCAGCAGTGAAAACACAGGGGACTATGGCTACACCTTC
CASSENTGDYGYTF
>TRBJ2-3|TRBV7-2|TRBD2|.
TGTGCCAGCAGCCCCAGACCAACTAGCGGGGGGCACACAGATACGCAGTATTTT
CASSPRPTSGGHTDTQYF
>TRBJ2-5|TRBV20-1|TRBD2|.
TGCAGTGCTAGTACTCCTGGAGGGGTAGCGGGGGGGCTATCGGAGACCCAGTACTTC
CSASTPGGVAGGLSETQYF